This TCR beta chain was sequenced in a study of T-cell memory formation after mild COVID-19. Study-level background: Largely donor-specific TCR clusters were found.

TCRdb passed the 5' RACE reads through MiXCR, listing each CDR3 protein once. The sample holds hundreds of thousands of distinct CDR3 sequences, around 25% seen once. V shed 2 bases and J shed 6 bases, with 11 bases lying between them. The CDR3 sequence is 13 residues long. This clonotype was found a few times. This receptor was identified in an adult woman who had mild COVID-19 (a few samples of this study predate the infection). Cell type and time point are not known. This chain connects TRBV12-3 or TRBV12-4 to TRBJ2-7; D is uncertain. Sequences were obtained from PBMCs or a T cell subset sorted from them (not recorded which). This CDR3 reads CASSLLLEREQYF. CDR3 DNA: TGTGCCAGCAGTTTACTCTTGGAGCGCGAGCAGTACTTC.